The 30 T cell receptor beta chains given below trace back to one sample, sequenced in a study of T cell changes during pregnancy in multiple sclerosis. This table comes from immunoSEQ multiplex PCR, and its TCRdb copy is limited to in-frame clones, with some not included. Of approximately 53,000 clones detected, 80% to 95% appear once; the ten largest clones hold approximately 0.29%. The starting material was CD4+ T cells from peripheral blood mononuclear cells, obtained in the second trimester of pregnancy. All receptors derive from a female donor with multiple sclerosis, enrolled in a pregnancy study.

The chain combines TRBV6-5 with TRBJ1-2, with TRBD1 as a possible D gene (6 bases). The V end was cut by 2 bases, the J end by 5 bases, with 12 bases between. In germline, CDR1 is MNHEY, CDR2 SVGAGI. CDR3 length: 14 residues. The CDR3 region has the DNA TGTGCCAGCAGTTACGACAGGAGCCCTTATGGCTACACCTTC. Its translation: CASSYDRSPYGYTF.

A note on this clone: One end of the junction is discordant with germline, which a read error may explain. This rearrangement joins TRBV7-7 to TRBJ2-2, with unresolved D. There are 16 residues in the CDR3. Germline assignment: CDR1 SSHAT and CDR2 FNYEAQ (reference sequence). The chain's CDR3 is CASSLDSSANTGELFF. DNA of the CDR3: TGTGCTAGCAGCTTAGACTCATCCGCGAACACCGGGGAGCTGTTTTTT.

The gene calls are TRBV5-6 and TRBJ1-5; D gene ambiguous. V gave up 2 bases and J gave up 5 bases, with 8 bases separating them. The CDR3 is 13 residues long. Germline V gives CDR1 SGHDT, CDR2 YYEEEE. Here the CDR3 reads CASSFSRDQPQHF. The CDR3 nucleotides read TGTGCCAGCAGCTTTTCCCGCGATCAGCCCCAGCATTTT.

J is TRBJ1-6 and V is TRBV27; D is undetermined. The CDR3 is 12 amino acids. Germline lookup yields CDR1 MNHEY and CDR2 SMNVEV (reference sequence). V lost 3 bases and J lost 12, with 9 bases in between. The CDR3 sequence: CASSFVRGPLHF. CDR3 DNA sequence: TGTGCCAGCAGTTTCGTCCGGGGACCCCTCCACTTT.

This chain links TRBV4-2 with TRBJ1-2, with 8 bases that match TRBD1. The germline CDR1 and CDR2 sequences are LGHNA and YNFKEQ. The CDR3 extends over 15 amino acids. V lost 3 bases and J lost 0; bases outside the gene matches: 3. The CDR3 DNA reads as TGTGCCAGCAGCCAGGGACAGGCCCCTAACTATGGCTACACCTTC. This codes for CASSQGQAPNYGYTF.

This chain links TRBV2 with TRBJ2-3; D is unclear. Trimming shortened V by 10 bases and J by 3 bases, and 14 bases separated the two germline ends. Germline loops: CDR1 SNHLY, CDR2 FYNNEI. This CDR3 is built from 13 residues. In nucleotides, the CDR3 is TGTGCCATCCCGTGGTATAGAACAGATACGCAGTATTTT. This gives the protein CAIPWYRTDTQYF. Complete variable domain (other parts from reference TRBV2 and TRBJ2-3): EPEVTQTPSHQVTQMGQEVILRCVPISNHLYFYWYRQILGQKVEFLVSFYNNEISEKSEIFDDQFSVERPDGSNFTLKIRSTKLEDSAMYFCAIPWYRTDTQYFGPGTRLTVL.

J is TRBJ2-3 and V is TRBV6-4; 8 positions match TRBD1. The CDR3 totals 14 residues. CDR1 and CDR2 from the germline V gene are MRHNA and SNTAGT. J lost 0 bases, V lost 6 bases, and 2 bases had no gene match. The CDR3 sequence: CASRTGASTDTQYF. Here the CDR3 DNA reads TGTGCCAGCAGGACAGGGGCTAGCACAGATACGCAGTATTTT.

This chain links TRBV7-9 with TRBJ1-6; TRBD1 agrees at 7 bases. Trimming at V came to 6 bases and at J to 3 bases, leaving 17 bases not matched to a gene. Germline V gene sequence: CDR1 SEHNR, CDR2 FQNEAQ (reference sequence). CDR3 size: 19 residues. The CDR3, as DNA: TGTGCCAGCAGTTACGTTCGAGTACAGGGGAGCTTCTATAATTCACCCCTCCACTTT. Translation gives CASSYVRVQGSFYNSPLHF.

The chain has TRBV4-1 and TRBJ1-6; D perhaps matches TRBD1 (6 bases). V lost 5 bases and J lost 7, with 18 bases in between. This CDR3 has 16 residues. Per the germline V gene, CDR1 is MGHRA and CDR2 is YSYEKL. DNA of the CDR3: TGCGCCAGCAGCGATACAGGGAGTTCTTGGAATTCACCCCTCCACTTT. Translated: CASSDTGSSWNSPLHF.

This chain links TRBV15 with TRBJ2-2; no definite D call. V was clipped by 0 bases and J by 1 base, with 6 bases between them. From germline, CDR1 is LNHNV and CDR2 YYDKDF (reference sequence). This CDR3 has 15 residues. Here the CDR3 DNA reads TGTGCCACCAGCAGAGACGTTCGGAACACCGGGGAGCTGTTTTTT. It specifies CATSRDVRNTGELFF.

This chain joins TRBV2 and TRBJ2-3; D unclear. The germline V gene has CDR1 SNHLY and CDR2 FYNNEI. Trimming cost V 1 base and J 0 bases, with 5 bases left between them. The CDR3 loop spans 14 amino acids. Written as DNA, the CDR3 is TGTGCCAGCAGTGAAGGACAAAGCACAGATACGCAGTATTTT. It translates to CASSEGQSTDTQYF.

CDR3 DNA: TGTGCCAGCGGCCTAGCGGCCTACAATGAGCAGTTCTTC. Amino acid sequence: CASGLAAYNEQFF. J is TRBJ2-1 and V is TRBV7-3; TRBD2 aligns across 7 bases. The germline V gene encodes CDR1 SGHTA and CDR2 FQGTGA. CDR3 size: 13 residues. V dropped 8 bases and J dropped 2; count of bases not matched to a gene: 3.

This clone occurred once. The J gene is TRBJ1-4, the V gene TRBV7-9; D ambiguous. The CDR3 spans 11 residues. Germline V CDR1 and CDR2: SEHNR, FQNEAQ (reference sequence). Trimming stripped 5 bases from V and 6 bases from J, with 4 bases between. The CDR3 loop is CASSPYEKLFF. In nucleotides, the CDR3 is TGTGCCAGCAGCCCTTATGAAAAACTGTTTTTT.

This clone was recorded only once. The rearrangement joins TRBV25-1 to TRBJ1-1, with 7 bases aligning to TRBD1. V dropped 7 bases and J dropped 0; count of bases not matched to a gene: 8. The CDR3 totals 15 residues. Germline V gene data show CDR1 as MGHDK and CDR2 as SYGVNS. DNA of the CDR3: TGTGCCAGCATGCAGACAGGGCTATTGAACACTGAAGCTTTCTTT. Translated: CASMQTGLLNTEAFF.

This clone has a single count. The chain couples TRBV15 to TRBJ2-2; no clear D gene. Germline V gene data show CDR1 as LNHNV and CDR2 as YYDKDF (reference sequence). CDR3 length: 13 amino acids. Between the trimmed V and J ends, which lost 7 bases and 5 bases, there was a span of 11 bases. The CDR3 DNA sequence: TGTGCCACCACCGATCGAGCGACCGGGGAGCTGTTTTTT. Protein: CATTDRATGELFF.

This clone was counted a single time. The chain couples TRBV5-1 to TRBJ2-3, with 8 bases identical to TRBD1. This CDR3 spans 14 amino acids. The V and J ends lost 5 bases and 3 bases, in that order; junction bases with no gene match: 5. Germline V gene data show CDR1 as SGHRS and CDR2 as YFSETQ. The chain's CDR3 is CASSGQGATDTQYF. The CDR3 DNA reads as TGCGCCAGCAGTGGGCAGGGGGCAACAGATACGCAGTATTTT. Full variable domain (rest looked up from reference TRBV5-1 and TRBJ2-3): KAGVTQTPRYLIKTRGQQVTLSCSPISGHRSVSWYQQTPGQGLQFLFEYFSETQRNKGNFPGRFSGRQFSNSRSEMNVSTLELGDSALYLCASSGQGATDTQYFGPGTRLTVL.

The V gene is TRBV9, the J gene TRBJ2-5; tentative D call: TRBD1 (5 bases). Germline CDR1 and CDR2: SGDLS and YYNGEE. The V and J ends lost 0 bases and 0 bases respectively, with 12 bases between them. The CDR3 is 16 amino acids. The CDR3 loop is CASSVGQGWHQETQYF. The DNA for the CDR3 is TGTGCCAGCAGCGTAGGCCAGGGCTGGCACCAAGAGACCCAGTACTTC. The whole variable domain, remainder taken from reference TRBV9 and TRBJ2-5, is DSGVTQTPKHLITATGQRVTLRCSPRSGDLSVYWYQQSLDQGLQFLIQYYNGEERAKGNILERFSAQQFPDLHSELNLSSLELGDSALYFCASSVGQGWHQETQYFGPGTRLLVL.

V usage is TRBV28 and J usage is TRBJ1-1, with TRBD1 as a possible D gene (6 bases). The CDR3 runs to 21 residues. Germline CDR1 is MDHEN and CDR2 is SYDVKM. V was clipped by 2 bases and J by 3 bases, with 31 bases between them. CDR3 DNA sequence: TGTGCCAGCAGTTTACTAGCCGCCCCGTTTGCCGGGGGGCGCAGAGACACTGAAGCTTTCTTT. Amino acid sequence: CASSLLAAPFAGGRRDTEAFF.

The rearrangement uses TRBV4-1 and TRBJ2-1; D possibly corresponds to TRBD2 (5 bases). V was pared by 3 bases and J by 13 bases, with 13 bases between. Germline-derived CDR1 and CDR2 are MGHRA and YSYEKL. The CDR3 totals 12 residues. CDR3 bases: TGCGCCAGCAGCCACGGACCCACGGGACAGTTCTTC. Translation: CASSHGPTGQFF.

The chain joins TRBV5-1 to TRBJ1-2; D is uncertain. Trimming left V 0 bases short and J 4 bases short, with 7 bases between. This CDR3 comprises 13 residues. Germline assignment: CDR1 SGHRS and CDR2 YFSETQ. Written as DNA, the CDR3 is TGCGCCAGCAGCTTGGGAGCAGGCTATGGCTACACCTTC. This translates into CASSLGAGYGYTF.

The chain uses TRBV21-1 and TRBJ1-4. TRBV21-1 is assigned pseudogene status. The CDR3 has 14 amino acids. The CDR3 is CASSVGEGGEKLFF. CDR3 bases: TGTGCCAGCAGCGTAGGGGAGGGAGGCGAAAAACTGTTTTTT.

This chain joins TRBV9 and TRBJ2-1; D perhaps matches TRBD2 (6 bases). This CDR3 contains 16 residues. CDR1 SGDLS and CDR2 YYNGEE come from the germline V gene. V was shortened by 0 bases and J by 0 bases, with 10 bases between the two germline ends. This CDR3 is CASSVAGGSSYNEQFF. In DNA, the CDR3 is TGTGCCAGCAGCGTAGCCGGGGGTAGCTCCTACAATGAGCAGTTCTTC. The whole variable domain, filled in from reference TRBV9 and TRBJ2-1, reads DSGVTQTPKHLITATGQRVTLRCSPRSGDLSVYWYQQSLDQGLQFLIQYYNGEERAKGNILERFSAQQFPDLHSELNLSSLELGDSALYFCASSVAGGSSYNEQFFGPGTRLTVL.

V is TRBV19 and J is TRBJ1-2; D gene ambiguous. The CDR3 extends over 14 amino acids. Trimming shortened V by 6 bases and J by 2 bases, and 13 bases separated the two germline ends. Germline V CDR1 and CDR2: LNHDA, SQIVND (reference sequence). The CDR3 spells CASRSIGPNYGYTF. The CDR3 DNA sequence: TGTGCCAGTAGGTCTATTGGTCCCAACTATGGCTACACCTTC.

The chain employs TRBV7-7 and TRBJ2-3; weak D call: TRBD1 (6 bases). Germline CDR1 SSHAT, CDR2 FNYEAQ (reference sequence). CDR3 length: 13 residues. Trimming stripped 11 bases from V and 4 bases from J, with 16 bases between. The CDR3 nucleotides read TGTGCCTTGGGAATACAGGGACCAGATACGCAGTATTTT. Amino acid sequence: CALGIQGPDTQYF.

The genes are TRBV11-2 and TRBJ2-7; unclear D gene. This CDR3 spans 18 amino acids. CDR1 and CDR2 from the germline V gene are SGHAT and FQNNGV. The V end lost 5 bases, the J end lost 2 bases, and 25 bases lay between the germline ends. The CDR3 region is CASSPDNPLPNSPYEQYF. DNA of the CDR3: TGTGCCAGCAGCCCAGATAATCCTCTACCCAATAGCCCCTACGAGCAGTACTTC.

The gene calls are TRBV5-1 and TRBJ2-3; maybe TRBD1 (6 bases). From germline, CDR1 is SGHRS and CDR2 YFSETQ. The CDR3 sequence is 14 residues long. Trimming stripped 4 bases from V and 2 bases from J, with 11 bases between. In nucleotides, the CDR3 is TGCGCCAGCAGCATAAGACAGGTCACAGATACGCAGTATTTT. Its translation is CASSIRQVTDTQYF.

The chain uses TRBV10-3 and TRBJ2-7; 9 positions match TRBD1. The V segment lost 8 bases and the J segment 3 bases; nucleotides outside the gene matches: 11. Germline V gene lookup returns CDR1 ENHRY and CDR2 SYGVKD. This CDR3 has 15 residues. CDR3 coding DNA: TGTGCCATCGGCTCGGACAGGGGACCCATCTACGAGCAGTACTTC. As protein: CAIGSDRGPIYEQYF.

The chain links TRBV5-1 to TRBJ2-7; TRBD1 is a possible D gene (6 bases). V was trimmed by 0 bases and J by 0 bases, leaving 10 bases between them. The CDR3 consists of 15 residues. From germline, CDR1 is SGHRS and CDR2 YFSETQ. The CDR3 coding sequence is TGCGCCAGCAGCTTGGGCACAGGGAGCTCCTACGAGCAGTACTTC. Amino acid sequence: CASSLGTGSSYEQYF.

The chain is built from TRBV19 and TRBJ1-4; TRBD1 agrees at 9 bases. CDR3 length: 15 amino acids. Trimming removed 5 bases from V and 7 bases from J; junction bases left unmatched: 8. CDR1 and CDR2 from the germline V gene are LNHDA and SQIVND (reference sequence). DNA of the CDR3: TGTGCCAGTAGTGCTGGGACAGGGTTAGTTGAAAAACTGTTTTTT. Translating it yields CASSAGTGLVEKLFF.

The chain uses TRBV10-3 and TRBJ1-1; 11 bases map to TRBD1. V was clipped by 4 bases and J by 3 bases; unmatched bases: 4. The germline CDR1 and CDR2 sequences are ENHRY and SYGVKD. CDR3 length: 15 residues. The CDR3 DNA reads TGTGCCATCAGTGGGACAGGGGGCGGAGACACTGAAGCTTTCTTT. Translating gives CAISGTGGGDTEAFF.